The sequence of this TCR beta chain was determined in a study of blood T cell repertoires in COVID-19. Whole-study context: The analysed material was cDNA or gDNA that came from T cells, B-cell-depleted T cells, or PBMCs.

The CDR3 totals 15 residues. V was pared by 4 bases and J by 2 bases, with 4 bases of the junction left unmatched. The germline V gene encodes CDR1 SGHRS and CDR2 YFSETQ. Profiling relied on immunoSEQ multiplex PCR, and the TCRdb table lists in-frame clones only, not all of them. The data contain about 170,000 clones, roughly 80% of them singletons. Sequencing was performed on peripheral blood. The rearrangement uses TRBV5-1 and TRBJ2-3; 10 bases are a match to TRBD1. The clonotype was recovered from a human donor with acute or convalescent COVID-19. The donor label of this sample is uncertain. DNA of the CDR3: TGCGCCAGCAGCCGGGGACAGGGGATCACAGATACGCAGTATTTT. Translated, it gives CASSRGQGITDTQYF.